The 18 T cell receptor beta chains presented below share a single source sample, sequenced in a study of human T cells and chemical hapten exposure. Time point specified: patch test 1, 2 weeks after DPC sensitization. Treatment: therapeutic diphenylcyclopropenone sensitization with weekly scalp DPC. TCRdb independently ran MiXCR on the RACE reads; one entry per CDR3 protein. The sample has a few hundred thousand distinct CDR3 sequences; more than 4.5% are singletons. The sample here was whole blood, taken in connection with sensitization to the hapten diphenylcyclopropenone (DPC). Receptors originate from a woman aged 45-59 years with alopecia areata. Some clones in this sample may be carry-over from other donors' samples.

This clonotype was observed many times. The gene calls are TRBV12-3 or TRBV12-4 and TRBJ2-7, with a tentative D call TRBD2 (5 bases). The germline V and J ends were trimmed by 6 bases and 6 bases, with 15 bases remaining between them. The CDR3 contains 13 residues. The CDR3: CASSTRVLPEQYF. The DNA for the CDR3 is TGTGCCAGCAGCACTAGGGTCCTCCCCGAGCAGTACTTC.

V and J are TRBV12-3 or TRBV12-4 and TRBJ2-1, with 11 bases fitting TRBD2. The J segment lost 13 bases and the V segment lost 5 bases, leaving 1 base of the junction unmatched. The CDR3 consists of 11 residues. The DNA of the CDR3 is TGTGCCAGCAGTGGGACTAGCGGTCAGTTCTTC. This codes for CASSGTSGQFF.

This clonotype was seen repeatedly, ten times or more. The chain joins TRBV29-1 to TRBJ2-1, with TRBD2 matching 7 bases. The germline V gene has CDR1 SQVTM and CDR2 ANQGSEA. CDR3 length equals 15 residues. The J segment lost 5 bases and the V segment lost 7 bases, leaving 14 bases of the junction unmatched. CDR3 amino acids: CSASTTGTTHNEQFF. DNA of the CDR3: TGCAGCGCCTCAACGACCGGGACTACCCACAATGAGCAGTTCTTC.

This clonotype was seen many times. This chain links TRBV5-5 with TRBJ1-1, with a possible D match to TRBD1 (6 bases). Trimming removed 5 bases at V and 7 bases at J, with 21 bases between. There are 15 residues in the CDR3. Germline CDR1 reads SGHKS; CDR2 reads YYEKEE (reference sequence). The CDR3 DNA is TGTGCCAGCAGGGCGGCAGGGGCAGGAGGGATTGAAGCTTTCTTT. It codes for CASRAAGAGGIEAFF.

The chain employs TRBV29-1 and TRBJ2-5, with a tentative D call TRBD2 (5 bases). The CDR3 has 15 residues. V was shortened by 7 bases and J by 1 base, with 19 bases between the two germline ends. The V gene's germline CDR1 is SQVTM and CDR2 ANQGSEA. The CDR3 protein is CSAGGGGNLQETQYF. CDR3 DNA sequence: TGCAGCGCCGGAGGTGGCGGCAACCTCCAAGAGACCCAGTACTTC.

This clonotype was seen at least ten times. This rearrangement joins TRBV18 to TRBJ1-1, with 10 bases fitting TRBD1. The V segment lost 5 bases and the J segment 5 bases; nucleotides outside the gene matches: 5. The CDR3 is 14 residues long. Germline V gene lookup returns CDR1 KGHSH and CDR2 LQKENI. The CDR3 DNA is TGTGCCAGCTCAGGCTGGACAGGGGGGACTGAAGCTTTCTTT. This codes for CASSGWTGGTEAFF.

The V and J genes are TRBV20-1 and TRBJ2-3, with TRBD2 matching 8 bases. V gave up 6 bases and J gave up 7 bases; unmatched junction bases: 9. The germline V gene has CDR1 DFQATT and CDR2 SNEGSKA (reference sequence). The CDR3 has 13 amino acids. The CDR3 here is CSANPGLENTQYF. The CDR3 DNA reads TGCAGTGCCAACCCGGGACTAGAAAATACGCAGTATTTT.

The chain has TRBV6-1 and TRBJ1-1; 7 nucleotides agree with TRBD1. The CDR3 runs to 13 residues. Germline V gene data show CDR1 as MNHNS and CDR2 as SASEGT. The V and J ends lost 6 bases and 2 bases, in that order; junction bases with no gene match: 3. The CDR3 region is CASRDRYNTEAFF. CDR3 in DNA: TGTGCCAGCAGGGACAGGTACAACACTGAAGCTTTCTTT.

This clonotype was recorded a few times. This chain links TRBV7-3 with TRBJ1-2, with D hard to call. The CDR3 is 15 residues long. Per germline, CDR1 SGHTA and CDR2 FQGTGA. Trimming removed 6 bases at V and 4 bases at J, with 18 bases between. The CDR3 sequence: CASRQRGRGIYGYTF. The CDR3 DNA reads TGTGCCAGCAGGCAAAGAGGTCGGGGTATCTATGGCTACACCTTC.

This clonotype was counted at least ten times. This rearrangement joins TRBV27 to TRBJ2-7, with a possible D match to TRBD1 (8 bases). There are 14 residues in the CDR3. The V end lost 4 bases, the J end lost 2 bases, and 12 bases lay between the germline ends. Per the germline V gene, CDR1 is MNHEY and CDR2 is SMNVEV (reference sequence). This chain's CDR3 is CASSWTGRAYEQYF. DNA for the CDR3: TGTGCCAGCAGTTGGACAGGGAGGGCCTACGAGCAGTACTTC.

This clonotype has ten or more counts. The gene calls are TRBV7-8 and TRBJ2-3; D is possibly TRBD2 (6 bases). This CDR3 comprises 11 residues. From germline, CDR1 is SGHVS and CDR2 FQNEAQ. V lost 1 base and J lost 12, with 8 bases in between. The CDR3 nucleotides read TGTGCCAGCAGCTTAGGCGGGGACCAGTATTTT. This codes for CASSLGGDQYF.

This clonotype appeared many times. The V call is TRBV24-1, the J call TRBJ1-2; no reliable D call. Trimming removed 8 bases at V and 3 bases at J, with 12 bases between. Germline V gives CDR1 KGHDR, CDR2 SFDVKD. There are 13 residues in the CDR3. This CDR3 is CATMRELDYGYTF. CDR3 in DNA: TGTGCCACCATGAGGGAGCTCGACTATGGCTACACCTTC.

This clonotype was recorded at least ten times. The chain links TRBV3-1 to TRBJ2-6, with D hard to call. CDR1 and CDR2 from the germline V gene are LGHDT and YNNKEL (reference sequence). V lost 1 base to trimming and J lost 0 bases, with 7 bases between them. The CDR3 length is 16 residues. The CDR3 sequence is CASSQGAHSGANVLTF. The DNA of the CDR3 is TGTGCCAGCAGCCAAGGGGCACACTCTGGGGCCAACGTCCTGACTTTC.

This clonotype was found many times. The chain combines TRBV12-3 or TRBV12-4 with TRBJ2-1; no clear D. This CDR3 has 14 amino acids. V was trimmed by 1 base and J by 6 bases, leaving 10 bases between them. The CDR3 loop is CASSLVASGNEQFF. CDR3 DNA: TGTGCCAGCAGTTTAGTTGCTTCCGGCAATGAGCAGTTCTTC.

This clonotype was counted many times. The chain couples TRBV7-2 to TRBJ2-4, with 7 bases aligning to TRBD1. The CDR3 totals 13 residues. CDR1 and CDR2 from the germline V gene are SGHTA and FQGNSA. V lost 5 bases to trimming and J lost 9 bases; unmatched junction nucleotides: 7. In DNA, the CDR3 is TGTGCCAGCAGCCCCAGACAGGGTGGCATTCAGTACTTC. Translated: CASSPRQGGIQYF.

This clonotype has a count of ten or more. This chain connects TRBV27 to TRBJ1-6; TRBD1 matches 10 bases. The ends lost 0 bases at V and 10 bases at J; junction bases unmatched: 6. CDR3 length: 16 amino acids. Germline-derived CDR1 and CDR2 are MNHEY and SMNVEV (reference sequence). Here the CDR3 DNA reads TGTGCCAGCAGTTTATCAGGGACAGGGGTGAAATCACCCCTCCACTTT. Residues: CASSLSGTGVKSPLHF.

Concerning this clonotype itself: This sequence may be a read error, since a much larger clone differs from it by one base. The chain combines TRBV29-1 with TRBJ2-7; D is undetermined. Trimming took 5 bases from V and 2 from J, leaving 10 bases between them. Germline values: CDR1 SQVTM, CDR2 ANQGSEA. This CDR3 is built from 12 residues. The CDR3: CSVRMGTYEQYF. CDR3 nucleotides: TGCAGCGTTAGAATGGGAACCTACGAGCAGTACTTC.

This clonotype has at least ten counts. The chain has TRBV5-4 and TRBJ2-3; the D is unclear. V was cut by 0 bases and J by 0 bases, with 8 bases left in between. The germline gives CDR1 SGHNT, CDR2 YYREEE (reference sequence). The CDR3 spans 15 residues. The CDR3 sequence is CASSLGVRSTDTQYF. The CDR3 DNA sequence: TGTGCCAGCAGCTTGGGGGTGAGGAGCACAGATACGCAGTATTTT.